The clone carrying this TCR beta chain appeared many times. No antigen is known for it. One entry per CDR3 protein results from TCRdb running MiXCR on the 5' RACE reads. The sample has some 320,000 distinct CDR3 sequences, more than 9% seen once. This entry belongs to a study of identical twins. With 2 bases removed from V and 0 bases from J, the gap between germline ends came to 9 bases. The CDR3 totals 15 residues. CDR1 SGHAT and CDR2 FQNNGV come from the germline V gene. Study conclusions and caveats: Without tracking the same donors, conclusions rested on cross-sectional statistical analysis. Excess sharing between twins was weaker in beta out-of-frame sequences. A lower insertion count was a feature of abundant cord blood beta clonotypes, with no such feature in memory repertoires. It was possible that invariant MAIT and iNKT cells partly confounded the zero-insertion analyses.

The same data also went into a second study, on yellow fever vaccine responses in identical twins.

Sample: CD8+ T cells sorted from blood. The source of this sequence is a woman aged 18-35 years in good health. The V gene is TRBV11-2, the J gene TRBJ2-3; D is tentatively TRBD1 or TRBD2 (6 bases each). The CDR3 DNA is TGTGCCAGCAGCTTATGGGGGGCTAGCACAGATACGCAGTATTTT. As protein: CASSLWGASTDTQYF.